The present T cell receptor (beta chain) was sequenced within a study of CD8 T cells in ankylosing spondylitis. Study findings and constraints: For ankylosing spondylitis blood, a TCR beta motif of eight or nine highly homologous variants appeared characteristic.

Via MiXCR, TCRdb re-called the 5' RACE reads, giving one row per CDR3 protein. The table records about 800,000 distinct CDR3 sequences, 10% to 15% of them present only once. Looked up from germline, CDR1 is SGHRS and CDR2 is YFSETQ. V lost 5 bases and J 5 bases, leaving 19 bases between the germline ends. The CDR3 runs 15 residues. In this sample, this clonotype turned up a few times. Its antigen is still unknown. This TCR came from a male donor with ankylosing spondylitis. Sequenced input: blood, either unsorted or a sorted T cell fraction (not recorded which). The rearrangement uses TRBV5-1 and TRBJ1-1; TRBD1 might be the D (6 bases). The CDR3 DNA follows: TGCGCCAGCAGACCTAGCCAGGGGATAGGGACTGAAGCTTTCTTT. Translating it yields CASRPSQGIGTEAFF.